Listed here is a single T cell receptor beta chain. What it binds is not known. This CDR3 region has 14 residues. The germline V gene encodes CDR1 SGHNT and CDR2 YYREEE (reference sequence). V lost 2 bases, J lost 5 bases, and 11 bases lay in between. The data originate from a study of T-cell memory formation after mild COVID-19. Study results and limitations: Some clones that responded were present in memory (sampled pre-infection), which suggests cross-reactive memory joined.

In TCRdb, the 5' RACE reads were re-called with MiXCR into one record per CDR3 protein. The sample includes 450,000 or so distinct CDR3 sequences, 20% to 30% of them seen just once. This sequence was found in an adult woman who had mild COVID-19 (a few samples of this study predate the infection). Cell type and time point are not known. The sequencing sample was made of PBMCs or a T cell subset sorted from them (not recorded which). V usage is TRBV5-4 and J usage is TRBJ1-3; D is unresolved. The DNA for the CDR3 is TGTGCCAGCAGCTTCGATCCAGGAAGAAACACCATATATTTT. It encodes CASSFDPGRNTIYF.